The rows below give T cell receptor beta chains drawn from one sample of a study of blood T cells in healthy people across ages. Using its own MiXCR run on the 5' RACE reads, TCRdb lists one record per CDR3 protein. The sample has over 750,000 distinct CDR3 sequences, around a quarter seen once; the top ten hold more than 8.5%. The same data also contributed to another study, on T cells of mothers and their children.

Sequences were obtained from blood. The source is a boy between 10 and 17 years old in good health. Each CDR3 is given with its conserved first and last residue.

TRBJ2-7 TRBV6-6 CASTAPGQGAKEQYF
TRBJ1-4 TRBV9 CASSGDIQNEELFF
TRBJ2-5 TRBV7-2 CASSPSGTRLRETQYF
TRBJ2-5 TRBV7-3 CASSFGGVQETQYF
TRBJ2-5 TRBV11-2 CASSLRGGKLKTQYF
TRBJ2-7 TRBV6-2/TRBV6-3 CASSSPRQATYEQYF
TRBJ2-1 TRBV5-5 CASSSLAGSSYNEQFF
TRBJ2-4 TRBV7-8 CASSLSVGFAKNIQYF
TRBJ1-3 TRBV29-1 CSVFMGEGSGNTIYF
TRBJ2-7 TRBV28 CASRQGLAGHYEQYF
TRBJ2-5 TRBV12-3/TRBV12-4 CASSLTSGSWETQYF
TRBJ1-1 TRBV2 CASRGTGGTEAFF
TRBJ1-5 TRBV12-3/TRBV12-4 CASSVRGQGQPQHF
TRBJ1-1 TRBV7-2 CASSPLAGAFF
TRBJ1-2 TRBV20-1 CSAGTRGQPPNYGYTF
TRBJ1-1 TRBV12-3/TRBV12-4 CASIDRAGTEAFF
TRBJ2-5 TRBV10-3 CAISEVGTSPRTQYF
TRBJ2-1 TRBV19 CASSISGSYNEQFF
TRBJ1-4 TRBV6-1 CASSADGRGGEKLFF
TRBJ2-7 TRBV19 CASSIGGQSYEQYF
TRBJ1-2 TRBV18 CASSDLGTEGYGYTF
TRBJ2-5 TRBV4-2 CASSPYTGTGEETQYF
TRBJ1-5 TRBV7-8 CASSLGGYNQPQHF
TRBJ2-3 TRBV12-3/TRBV12-4 CASSGTGTSGSPDTQYF
TRBJ2-2 TRBV29-1 CSFGQGAGGELFF
TRBJ1-2 TRBV28 CASNPGRANYGYTF
TRBJ1-1 TRBV24-1 CATRRQQNTEAFF
- TRBV6-5 CASSQGWGSREQFF
TRBJ2-7 TRBV3-1 CASSQARESYEQYF
TRBJ2-7 TRBV5-1 CASRQGASYEQYF
TRBJ2-5 TRBV3-1 CASSQVREAWYQETQYF
- TRBV2 CASSAEDTPRVDEQFF
TRBJ2-7 TRBV20-1 CSAAEGDPEQYF
TRBJ1-2 TRBV4-3 CASSQTGSWDNGYTF
TRBJ1-2 TRBV7-3 CASSPAGGVYGYTF
TRBJ2-2 TRBV4-1 CASSQEIAGGGGELFF
TRBJ1-4 TRBV11-2 CASSLDRATLNEKLFF
TRBJ2-7 TRBV4-1 CASSQEGLPYEQYF
TRBJ1-4 TRBV19 CASSWGWANEKLFF
TRBJ2-4 TRBV7-9 CASSRSKLAKNIQYF
TRBJ2-1 TRBV19 CASSPRGTSGFGNEQFF
TRBJ2-3 TRBV7-3 CASSPQQGPQYF
TRBJ2-7 TRBV12-3/TRBV12-4 CASSFRRDPYEQYF
TRBJ1-2 TRBV6-5 CASAQGEGYTF
TRBJ2-4 TRBV20-1 CSARDPLSQFDDIQYF
TRBJ1-2 TRBV6-2/TRBV6-3 CASRPSGTGVGYTF